Following are 2 T cell receptor beta chains from one sample sequenced in a study of T-cell reconstitution after alpha-beta-depleted transplantation in children. Unique molecular identifiers were incorporated into the prepared TCRbeta library. Each CDR3 protein gets one entry after TCRdb re-called the PCR reads with MiXCR. The sample has 360,000 or so distinct CDR3 sequences; roughly 20% are singletons. This specimen consisted of PBMCs from the stem cell graft donor, obtained from the stem cell graft. These receptors were taken from a human donor who donated a stem cell graft to a child with acute myeloid leukemia.

This chain links TRBV29-1 with TRBJ2-7, with 13 bases matching TRBD2. CDR1 and CDR2 (germline): SQVTM, ANQGSEA. The CDR3 runs to 17 residues. J was trimmed by 2 bases and V by 1 base; bases with no gene match: 8. The CDR3 nucleotides read TGCAGCGTTGAAGGAATACGAGGGACTAGCGGGACCTACGAGCAGTACTTC. This gives the protein CSVEGIRGTSGTYEQYF.

The V call is TRBV5-1, the J call TRBJ2-1; 11 bases agree with TRBD2. With V trimmed by 4 bases and J by 5 bases, 5 bases remained unmatched. The germline CDR1 and CDR2 sequences are SGHRS and YFSETQ. The CDR3 has 15 residues. The CDR3 sequence: CASSRTSGRNNEQFF. The CDR3 DNA sequence: TGCGCCAGCAGCAGGACTAGCGGGCGTAACAATGAGCAGTTCTTC.